This TCR beta chain was recorded in a study of T cell responses to AZD1222 COVID-19 vaccine. For the study at large: Pooling of second doses given at about 4 or about 12 weeks was done. Points from the study as a whole: Dominant CD4 TCR responses targeted spike regions 160-218 and 743-854.

The repertoire was sequenced with immunoSEQ multiplex PCR; TCRdb's copy has only in-frame clones and lacks some. The data hold approximately 73,000 clones, with roughly four fifths observed a single time. Trimming took 0 bases from V and 8 from J, leaving 13 bases between them. The CDR3 is made up of 14 amino acids. Germline V lookup: CDR1 LGHNA, CDR2 YNFKEQ. Comment on this clone: What it recognizes is unknown.

The source is an adult in good health. The material sequenced was peripheral blood, taken on day 0 of AZD1222 vaccination. The gene calls are TRBV4-2 and TRBJ1-2, with unresolved D. CDR3 coding DNA: TGTGCCAGCAGCCAAGATGCTGGCCAGAGGGGCTACACCTTC. Translating gives CASSQDAGQRGYTF.